The clone carrying this T cell receptor beta chain turned up a few times. Its antigen is undetermined. Synthesis of TCR cDNA relied on 5'RACE template switching, which attached a universal primer site and UMIs. TCRdb analysed the 5' RACE reads with MiXCR anew, one entry per CDR3 protein. The sample lists under 400,000 distinct CDR3 sequences, roughly 11% occurring once. Germline assignment: CDR1 DFQATT and CDR2 SNEGSKA (reference sequence). Trimming took 1 base from V and 0 from J, leaving 13 bases between them. The CDR3 runs 16 residues. This record belongs to a study of T cells after yellow fever vaccination. Whole-study results and caveats: At approximately 96% for CD4 and 75% to 90% for CD8, most primary-vaccination clones showed up again after the booster. Weaker overall was a secondary response that nonetheless peaked faster, on day 5 versus 15.

The rearrangement uses TRBV20-1 and TRBJ2-4; D could derive from TRBD1 or TRBD2 (5 bases each). This sequence originates from a man between 18 and 35 years old who received the YFV17D yellow fever vaccine. This specimen was PBMCs, taken on the day of the first yellow fever vaccination. CDR3 region: CSARGVGDIAKNIQYF. The CDR3 DNA reads TGCAGTGCTAGAGGGGTGGGGGATATAGCCAAAAACATTCAGTACTTC.